These T cell receptor beta chains were read from a single sample in a study of CD8 T cells in ankylosing spondylitis. TCRdb re-derived calls from the 5' RACE reads in MiXCR, one entry per CDR3 protein. The sample yields 450,000 to 550,000 distinct CDR3 sequences, under 5.5% seen once. The sample consisted of blood, either unsorted or a sorted T cell fraction (not recorded which). The receptors come from a male donor with ankylosing spondylitis. The CDR3 runs from the conserved cysteine through the conserved F or W.

TRBV6-2/TRBV6-3	TRBJ2-3	CASSYRGNTDTQYF
TRBV27	TRBJ2-1	CASSDGQANNEQFF
TRBV7-2	TRBJ1-2	CASSHRDGNYGYTF
TRBV6-1	TRBJ2-5	CASSDLAGEETQYF
TRBV3-1	TRBJ2-1	CASSQFLSYEQFF
TRBV5-1	TRBJ2-6	CASSLRRRDTSSGANVLTF
TRBV5-6	TRBJ2-3	CASTLTSGGTDTQYF
TRBV20-1	TRBJ2-7	CSAKRTGIYEQYF
TRBV20-1	TRBJ1-5	CSASRGDSNQPQHF
TRBV12-5	TRBJ1-5	CASSGRPNQPQHF
TRBV7-9	TRBJ1-1	CASSIGTLQPITEAFF
TRBV6-2/TRBV6-3	TRBJ2-7	CASSHFGQGNIEQYF
TRBV3-1	TRBJ1-2	CASSPPSRGPGYGYTF
TRBV7-9	TRBJ2-6	CASSLETVRAGANVLTF
TRBV20-1	TRBJ2-1	CSALLAGGANEQFF
TRBV7-2	TRBJ1-6	CASSLAAAYNSPLHF
TRBV3-1	TRBJ2-3	CASSQGLGAYTQYF
TRBV28	TRBJ1-1	CASSLRNTEAFF
TRBV3-1	TRBJ2-1	CASKIAGGRNEQFF
TRBV7-9	TRBJ1-2	CASSYGQRLLTF
TRBV4-3	TRBJ2-2	CASSQDLYLSTGELFF
TRBV5-5	TRBJ1-5	CASSLEGNGYQPQHF
TRBV7-3	TRBJ2-2	CASSSGGTGELFF
TRBV5-1	TRBJ1-1	CASRPTGFTEAFF
TRBV28	TRBJ2-2	CASSLPGELFF
TRBV20-1	TRBJ2-7	CSARSRAQGSYEQYF
TRBV18	TRBJ1-4	CASSPFERGTTNEKLFF
TRBV4-1	TRBJ1-2	CASSQDLGRRLGYTF
TRBV5-1	TRBJ2-7	CASSPPGTGFEQYF
TRBV5-5	TRBJ2-3	CASSLNGGVGTQYF
TRBV5-1	TRBJ2-1	CASSPDLTNEQFF
TRBV29-1	TRBJ2-7	CSVSGTHYEQYF
TRBV9	TRBJ2-5	CASSVGTGGIQETQYF
TRBV11-1	TRBJ2-5	CASSPHRGGNQETQYF
TRBV10-3	TRBJ1-1	CAISKDRRNTEAFF
TRBV6-1	TRBJ2-3	CASSQWTGGTDTQYF
TRBV6-6	TRBJ1-5	CASSSFEYQPQHF
TRBV2	TRBJ2-6	CASIGLGLALSGANVLTF
TRBV10-2	TRBJ1-2	CASSDFTANYGYTF
TRBV9	TRBJ1-6	CASSVGVVNSPLHF
TRBV29-1	TRBJ2-7	CSVAGFYEQYF
TRBV21-1	TRBJ2-7	CASSKGHYEQYF
TRBV12-3/TRBV12-4	TRBJ1-5	CASSFWDVRNQPQHF
TRBV10-3	TRBJ2-7	CAISDPWSYEQYF
TRBV20-1	TRBJ2-4	CSASGRNIQYF
TRBV5-1	TRBJ2-1	CASSLTGTTANEQFF